These T cell receptor beta chains were read from a single sample in a study of low-dose radiotherapy and immunotherapy resistance in tumors. TCRdb ran MiXCR on the reads and lists one entry per CDR3 protein. Found here are 35,000 to 45,000 distinct CDR3 sequences, 31% of them singletons; the top ten hold around 3.5%. Here the sequenced sample was PBMCs, taken before treatment. The receptor source for this set is a male donor with gallbladder cancer. Each CDR3 is given with its conserved first and last residue. The D gene is left open where the match is weak. Expanded clones are given a class, and other clones once, few, many or no size at all.

D gene,clone size,J gene,CDR3 length,V gene,CDR3 protein,CDR3 DNA
-,many,TRBJ2-5,14,TRBV10-3,CAIAPDSLQETQYF,TGTGCCATCGCACCTGACAGTCTTCAAGAGACCCAGTACTTC
-,many,TRBJ1-1,12,TRBV6-6,CASSSRGREAFF,TGTGCCAGCAGTTCGCGGGGACGGGAAGCTTTCTTT
TRBD1,-,TRBJ2-1,18,TRBV28,CASSAPGQGVQAYNEQFF,TGTGCCAGCAGTGCGCCGGGACAGGGTGTGCAAGCCTACAATGAGCAGTTCTTC
TRBD2,many,TRBJ2-1,19,TRBV6-6,CASLTSARTQGVSYNEQFF,TGTGCCAGCCTTACTAGCGCTAGGACCCAAGGGGTTTCTTACAATGAGCAGTTCTTC
TRBD2,many,TRBJ2-3,12,TRBV19,CASSLGGDTQYF,TGTGCCAGTAGCCTGGGGGGGGATACGCAGTATTTT
-,-,TRBJ1-1,14,TRBV6-4,CASSDSWGKGEAFF,TGTGCCAGCAGTGACTCCTGGGGCAAGGGAGAAGCTTTCTTT
-,many,TRBJ1-4,13,TRBV7-2,CASSLGSRVRLFF,TGTGCCAGCAGCTTAGGTTCGCGAGTTAGACTGTTTTTT
-,many,TRBJ1-2,16,TRBV12-3/TRBV12-4,CASSLGQSLLSYGYTF,TGTGCCAGCAGTTTAGGACAGAGCCTTCTTTCCTATGGCTACACCTTC
-,-,TRBJ2-2,14,TRBV10-3,CAISVGSNTGELFF,TGTGCCATCAGTGTCGGATCCAACACCGGGGAGCTGTTTTTT
-,-,TRBJ1-2,9,TRBV27,CASSPGPFF,TGTGCCAGCAGTCCCGGGCCTTTCTTC
-,many,TRBJ2-3,11,TRBV7-8,CASSQVDTQYF,TGTGCCAGCAGCCAGGTGGATACGCAGTATTTT
-,many,TRBJ2-7,13,TRBV10-2,CASSEWGGYEQYF,TGCGCCAGCAGTGAGTGGGGAGGCTACGAGCAGTACTTC
-,many,TRBJ1-6,14,TRBV6-1,CASSEDQLASPLHF,TGTGCCAGCAGTGAGGATCAGCTCGCCTCACCCCTCCACTTT
TRBD2,many,TRBJ2-2,20,TRBV18,CASSPPIWSLAGLNTGELFF,TGTGCCAGCTCACCACCGATATGGTCACTAGCGGGCCTGAACACCGGGGAGCTGTTTTTT
TRBD2,few,TRBJ2-1,15,TRBV5-1,CASSTTSGAYNEQFF,TGCGCCAGCAGCACGACTAGCGGGGCCTACAATGAGCAGTTCTTC
-,many,TRBJ2-7,12,TRBV4-1,CASSQVGYEQYF,TGCGCCAGCAGCCAAGTGGGTTACGAGCAGTACTTC
-,many,TRBJ2-3,17,TRBV7-6,CASSLVVAGTRGDTQYF,TGTGCCAGCAGCTTAGTCGTTGCGGGAACCAGGGGTGATACGCAGTATTTT
-,once,TRBJ2-1,12,TRBV28,CASSFIARPGIF,TGTGCCAGCAGTTTCATCGCTAGGCCGGGGATCTTC
-,few,TRBJ1-1,16,TRBV20-1,CSSTKQQKGMNTEAFF,TGCAGTTCGACCAAACAGCAAAAAGGAATGAACACTGAAGCTTTCTTT
-,-,TRBJ1-5,17,TRBV5-3,CASSLGHRAGSNQPQHF,TGTGCCAGCAGCTTGGGGCACAGGGCTGGGAGCAATCAGCCCCAGCATTTT
TRBD2,many,TRBJ2-7,17,TRBV15,CATSRVGLAGSSYEQYF,TGTGCCACCAGCAGAGTCGGACTAGCGGGGTCCTCCTACGAGCAGTACTTC
TRBD1,many,TRBJ1-5,16,TRBV18,CASSPPGQGSNQPQHF,TGTGCCAGCTCACCACCGGGACAGGGTTCCAATCAGCCCCAGCATTTT
-,few,TRBJ1-1,15,TRBV13,CASSLGGQRNTEAFF,TGTGCCAGCAGCTTAGGTGGGCAAAGGAACACTGAAGCTTTCTTT
-,many,TRBJ2-1,15,TRBV7-2,CASTPPAGIRNEQFF,TGTGCCAGCACCCCGCCGGCGGGGATTCGAAATGAGCAGTTCTTC
TRBD1,many,TRBJ2-7,13,TRBV2,CASSGQGVHEQYF,TGTGCCAGCAGTGGACAGGGGGTCCACGAGCAGTACTTC
-,many,TRBJ2-2,15,TRBV5-1,CASSYNRGGTGELFF,TGCGCCAGCAGCTACAACAGGGGAGGGACCGGGGAGCTGTTTTTT
-,many,TRBJ1-2,12,TRBV29-1,CSVEGDVFGYTF,TGCAGCGTTGAAGGGGATGTTTTCGGCTACACCTTC
-,medium-sized,TRBJ2-1,13,TRBV28,CASSLWGGNEQFF,TGTGCCAGCAGTTTATGGGGCGGGAATGAGCAGTTCTTC
TRBD2,once,TRBJ2-7,15,TRBV29-1,CSVRSGGAGVYEQYF,TGCAGCGTCCGTAGCGGGGGGGCCGGCGTCTACGAGCAGTACTTC
-,many,TRBJ1-4,18,TRBV5-1,CASSLPYREGSLNEKLFF,TGCGCCAGCAGCTTGCCATATAGGGAAGGGAGTTTGAATGAAAAACTGTTTTTT
-,-,TRBJ2-1,12,TRBV28,CATRRDGNEQFF,TGTGCGACCAGGCGGGATGGCAATGAGCAGTTCTTC
-,medium-sized,TRBJ2-1,15,TRBV5-1,CASSLGFGAPDEQFF,TGCGCCAGCAGCTTGGGCTTCGGAGCTCCAGATGAGCAGTTCTTC
-,medium-sized,TRBJ2-7,14,TRBV7-2,CASSLVQGAYEQYF,TGTGCCAGCAGCTTAGTGCAGGGAGCCTACGAGCAGTACTTC
-,few,TRBJ2-5,15,TRBV5-6,CASSLERGGVETQYF,TGTGCCAGCAGCTTGGAGAGGGGAGGAGTAGAGACCCAGTACTTC
-,many,TRBJ2-4,16,TRBV19,CASSKTDGIAKNIQYF,TGTGCCAGTAGTAAAACAGATGGAATAGCCAAAAACATTCAGTACTTC
-,many,TRBJ2-6,15,TRBV7-8,CASSLELLGANVLTF,TGTGCCAGCAGCTTAGAACTGTTAGGGGCCAACGTCCTGACTTTC
-,many,TRBJ2-7,14,TRBV7-9,CASSQTDSSYEQYF,TGTGCCAGCAGCCAAACGGACAGCTCCTACGAGCAGTACTTC
-,-,TRBJ1-1,13,TRBV6-8,CASSYSADTEAFF,TGTGCCAGCAGTTACTCCGCGGACACTGAAGCTTTCTTT
-,-,TRBJ1-2,15,TRBV5-1,CASSLVRGDGYGYTF,TGCGCCAGCAGCTTGGTGCGTGGGGACGGCTATGGCTACACCTTC
-,-,TRBJ2-2,16,TRBV5-1,CASSPQSANTGELFFF,-
-,many,TRBJ2-3,17,TRBV6-2/TRBV6-3,CASSPSPGRDDADTQYF,TGTGCCAGCAGTCCTTCGCCGGGCAGGGATGATGCAGATACGCAGTATTTT
TRBD1,medium-sized,TRBJ2-5,14,TRBV6-1,CASSALTGDGTQYF,TGTGCCAGCAGTGCCCTAACAGGGGACGGGACCCAGTACTTC
-,-,TRBJ2-7,13,TRBV29-1,CSVGGQGLYEQYF,TGCAGCGTTGGGGGCCAGGGTCTGTACGAGCAGTACTTC
-,many,TRBJ2-2,14,TRBV15,CATSRDRGAGELFF,TGTGCCACCAGCAGAGATCGGGGTGCCGGGGAGCTGTTTTTT
TRBD1,many,TRBJ2-1,13,TRBV20-1,CSARAGGGNEQFF,TGCAGTGCTAGAGCAGGGGGTGGCAATGAGCAGTTCTTC
-,many,TRBJ2-5,15,TRBV27,CASRPQVFGTETQYF,TGTGCCAGCAGACCACAGGTTTTTGGTACGGAGACCCAGTACTTC
TRBD1,few,TRBJ2-5,17,TRBV12-3/TRBV12-4,CASSLVTGQGARETQYF,TGTGCCAGCAGTTTAGTAACGGGACAGGGGGCTCGAGAGACCCAGTACTTC
TRBD2,many,TRBJ2-5,16,TRBV7-2,CASSLLGGGVVETQYF,TGTGCCAGCAGCCTCCTTGGCGGGGGGGTCGTGGAGACCCAGTACTTC
-,many,TRBJ2-4,14,TRBV7-9,CASSVHGVKNIQYF,TGTGCCAGCAGCGTACACGGGGTCAAAAACATTCAGTACTTC
TRBD1,many,TRBJ1-1,13,TRBV27,CASRSTGTYGAFF,TGTGCCAGCAGATCGACAGGGACCTACGGAGCTTTCTTT
-,-,TRBJ2-1,15,TRBV4-2,CASSQDYGGLDEQFF,TGTGCCAGCAGCCAAGATTACGGGGGGCTCGATGAGCAGTTCTTC
-,-,TRBJ2-5,14,TRBV19,CASRRGSFLETQYF,TGTGCCAGTAGAAGAGGGAGTTTTCTAGAGACCCAGTACTTC
-,few,TRBJ1-3,14,TRBV11-2,CASSLEGFGNTIYF,TGTGCCAGCAGCTTAGAGGGTTTCGGAAACACCATATATTTT
TRBD1,few,TRBJ1-2,20,TRBV19,CASRSHQTTGQGTSDYGYTF,TGTGCCAGTAGGAGCCACCAAACCACGGGACAGGGGACGTCGGACTATGGCTACACCTTC
-,medium-sized,TRBJ2-1,14,TRBV5-4,CASSPYGPYNEQFF,TGTGCCAGCAGCCCATACGGGCCTTACAATGAGCAGTTCTTC